This T cell receptor (beta chain) originates from a study of OX40 agonist ivuxolimab in advanced cancers. Study-wide results and limits: Clonal expansion was among the lowest in partial responders at 0.1-3.0 mg/kg, especially CD8+. Low normalized T-cell clonal expansion was also seen in some nonresponders. CD4+ and CD8+ blood T cells expanded clonally by week 6 at 0.1 to 3.0 mg/kg.

Germline assignment: CDR1 SGHTA and CDR2 FQGNSA. The CDR3 sequence is 15 residues long. With 5 bases removed from V and 2 bases from J, the gap between germline ends came to 16 bases. About this clone: Its cognate antigen is unknown.

Method: immunoSEQ multiplex PCR; TCRdb's copy keeps in-frame clones and lacks some. The data hold around 30,000 clones, with around 83% observed a single time. The clonotype was recovered from an adult with an advanced solid tumor such as melanoma, head and neck, liver or kidney cancer. The rearrangement links TRBV7-2 to TRBJ2-7, with a weak D call TRBD2 (6 bases). Sequenced material: CD4+ or CD8+ T cells sorted from blood, taken in a trial of the OX40 agonist ivuxolimab. The CDR3 sequence: CASSTRSGYAYEQYF. DNA for the CDR3: TGTGCCAGCAGCACCCGTAGCGGCTACGCCTACGAGCAGTACTTC.